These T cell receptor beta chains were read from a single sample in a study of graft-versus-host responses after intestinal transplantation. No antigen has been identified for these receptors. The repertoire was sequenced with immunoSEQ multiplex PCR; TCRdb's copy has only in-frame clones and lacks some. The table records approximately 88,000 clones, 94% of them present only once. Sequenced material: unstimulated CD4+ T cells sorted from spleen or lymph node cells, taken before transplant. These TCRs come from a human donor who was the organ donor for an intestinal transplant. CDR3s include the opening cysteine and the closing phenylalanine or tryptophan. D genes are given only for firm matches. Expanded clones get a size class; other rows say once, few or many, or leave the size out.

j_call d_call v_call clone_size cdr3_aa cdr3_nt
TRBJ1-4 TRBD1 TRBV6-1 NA CASLSTGGREKLFF TGTGCCAGCCTATCGACAGGGGGTCGTGAAAAACTGTTTTTT
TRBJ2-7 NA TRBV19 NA CASSIVWDSGTIYEQYF TGTGCCAGTAGTATAGTCTGGGACAGCGGGACTATCTACGAGCAGTACTTC
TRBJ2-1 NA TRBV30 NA CAWNEQFF TGTGCCTGGAATGAGCAGTTCTTC
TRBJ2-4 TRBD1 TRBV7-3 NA CASRSPRDRASNIQYF TGTGCCAGCAGGAGTCCAAGGGACAGGGCCAGCAACATTCAGTACTTC
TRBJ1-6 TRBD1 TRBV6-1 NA CASSFGQGNSPLHF TGTGCCAGCAGCTTCGGACAGGGGAATTCACCCCTCCACTTT
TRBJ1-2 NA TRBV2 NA CASSEMGQGIGGYTF TGTGCCAGCAGTGAAATGGGGCAGGGTATAGGTGGCTACACCTTC
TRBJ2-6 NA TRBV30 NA CAWIRLGISGANVLTF TGTGCCTGGATAAGATTAGGGATCTCTGGGGCCAACGTCCTGACTTTC
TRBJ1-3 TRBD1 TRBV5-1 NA CASSLEPTGAGGNTIYF TGCGCCAGCAGCTTGGAGCCGACAGGGGCGGGAGGAAACACCATATATTTT
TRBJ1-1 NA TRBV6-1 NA CASRAGDKNTEAFF TGTGCCAGCAGGGCAGGGGATAAGAACACTGAAGCTTTCTTT
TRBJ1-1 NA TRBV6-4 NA CASSVSYLGTEAFF TGTGCCAGCAGTGTCAGTTATCTGGGGACTGAAGCTTTCTTT
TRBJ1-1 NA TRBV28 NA CASSPRDINF TGTGCCAGCAGTCCCCGGGACATCAACTTT
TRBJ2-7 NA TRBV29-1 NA CSVVSGTNSYEQYF TGCAGCGTTGTATCCGGAACCAACTCCTACGAGCAGTACTTC
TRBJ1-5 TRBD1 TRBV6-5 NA CASGRPGGPQPQHF TGTGCCAGCGGACGGCCAGGGGGGCCTCAGCCCCAGCATTTT
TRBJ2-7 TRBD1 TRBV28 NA CASRNNRGVYEQYF TGTGCCAGCAGAAACAACAGGGGGGTCTACGAGCAGTACTTC
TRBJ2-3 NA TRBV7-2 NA CAGSLGRVDTQYF TGTGCCGGCAGCTTAGGTCGAGTGGATACGCAGTATTTT
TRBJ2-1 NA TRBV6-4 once CASTAEASSYNEQFF TGTGCCAGCACCGCGGAAGCCAGCTCCTACAATGAGCAGTTCTTC
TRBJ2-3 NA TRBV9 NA CASSSGPSDTQYF TGTGCCAGCAGCTCGGGCCCATCAGATACGCAGTATTTT
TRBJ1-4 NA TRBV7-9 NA CASSWAGTNEELFF TGTGCCAGCAGCTGGGCGGGAACTAATGAAGAACTGTTTTTT
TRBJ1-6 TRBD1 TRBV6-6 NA CASSWGDRGNSPLHF TGTGCCAGCAGTTGGGGGGACAGGGGAAATTCACCCCTCCACTTT
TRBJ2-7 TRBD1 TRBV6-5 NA CASRPPGTGSYEQYF TGTGCCAGCAGGCCTCCCGGGACAGGCTCCTACGAGCAGTACTTC
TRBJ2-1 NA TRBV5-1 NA CASRRGTVDNEQFF TGCGCCAGCAGGAGAGGGACCGTGGACAATGAGCAGTTCTTC
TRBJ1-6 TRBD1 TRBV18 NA CASSAAVGQAKRPLHF TGTGCCAGCTCAGCCGCCGTAGGACAGGCTAAAAGACCCCTCCACTTT
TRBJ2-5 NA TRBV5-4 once CASSPRGAGQETQYF TGTGCCAGCAGCCCAAGGGGGGCTGGGCAAGAGACCCAGTACTTC
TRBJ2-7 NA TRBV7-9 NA CASTFGGSYEQYF TGTGCCAGCACCTTTGGGGGATCCTACGAGCAGTACTTC
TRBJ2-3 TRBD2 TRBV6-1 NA CASSGGSGASTDTQYF TGTGCCAGCAGTGGAGGAAGCGGGGCTAGCACAGATACGCAGTATTTT
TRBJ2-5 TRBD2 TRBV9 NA CASSLAGTSGETQYF TGTGCCAGCAGCTTAGCCGGGACTAGCGGGGAGACCCAGTACTTC
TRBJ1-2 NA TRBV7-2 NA CASSERNRASYGYTF TGTGCCAGCAGCGAGCGGAACCGCGCATCCTATGGCTACACCTTC
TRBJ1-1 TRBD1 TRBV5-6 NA CASLSDRFNTEAFF TGTGCCAGCCTCTCGGACAGGTTTAACACTGAAGCTTTCTTT
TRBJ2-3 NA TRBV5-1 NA CASSLDTGSTDTQYF TGCGCCAGCAGCTTGGACACAGGGAGCACAGATACGCAGTATTTT
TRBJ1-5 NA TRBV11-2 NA CASSFSPGAGQPQHF TGTGCCAGCAGCTTTTCCCCAGGGGCAGGGCAGCCCCAGCATTTT
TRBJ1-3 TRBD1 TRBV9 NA CASSDLTGAGNTIYF TGTGCCAGCAGCGACCTGACAGGGGCTGGAAACACCATATATTTT
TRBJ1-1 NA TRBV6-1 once CASSAQRAENTEAFF TGTGCCAGCAGTGCCCAAAGGGCGGAAAACACTGAAGCTTTCTTT
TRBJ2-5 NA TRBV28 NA CASSQNRADIQETQYF TGTGCCAGCAGTCAAAACAGGGCCGATATCCAAGAGACCCAGTACTTC
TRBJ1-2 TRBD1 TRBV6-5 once CASSGRDRKNYGYTF TGTGCCAGCAGTGGCCGGGACAGAAAAAACTATGGCTACACCTTC
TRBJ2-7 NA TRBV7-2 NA CASSVGGTSSYEQYF TGTGCCAGCAGCGTGGGCGGGACGAGCTCCTACGAGCAGTACTTC
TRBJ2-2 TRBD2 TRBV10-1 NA CASSEPLNGLAGETGELFF TGCGCCAGCAGTGAGCCCTTAAACGGACTAGCGGGGGAAACCGGGGAGCTGTTTTTT
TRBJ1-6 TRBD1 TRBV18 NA CASSQSGQGPYNSPLHF TGTGCCAGCTCACAAAGCGGACAGGGGCCCTATAATTCACCCCTCCACTTT
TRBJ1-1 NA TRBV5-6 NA CASSLYLPHTGFERTEAFF TGTGCCAGCAGCTTGTATCTGCCACATACGGGGTTTGAACGGACTGAAGCTTTCTTT
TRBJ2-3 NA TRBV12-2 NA CASRPRAGGGTTDTQYF TGTGCAAGTCGCCCCCGGGCTGGCGGGGGAACCACAGATACGCAGTATTTT
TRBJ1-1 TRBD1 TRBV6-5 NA CASSNRGPAFF TGTGCCAGCAGTAACAGGGGACCAGCTTTCTTT
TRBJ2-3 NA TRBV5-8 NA CASTPSLGTYTDTQYF TGTGCCAGCACCCCGAGCCTGGGGACTTACACAGATACGCAGTATTTT
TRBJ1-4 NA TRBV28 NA CASSPSGAIEKLFF TGTGCCAGCAGCCCCAGTGGGGCGATTGAAAAACTGTTTTTT
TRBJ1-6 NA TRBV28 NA CASLPGGRSGSPLHF TGTGCCAGCTTACCCGGGGGGCGGTCGGGTTCACCCCTCCACTTT
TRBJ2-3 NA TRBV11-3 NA CASSLGAANTDTQYF TGTGCCAGCAGCTTGGGCGCGGCAAACACAGATACGCAGTATTTT
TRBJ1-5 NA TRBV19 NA CASSIFWQGRQPQHF TGTGCCAGTAGTATTTTCTGGCAGGGTAGACAGCCCCAGCATTTT
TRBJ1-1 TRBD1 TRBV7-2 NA CASSKRVGTGGKAFF TGTGCCAGCAGCAAACGGGTTGGGACAGGGGGAAAAGCTTTCTTT
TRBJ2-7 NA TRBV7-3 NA CASSLGQRGEQYF TGTGCCAGCAGCTTAGGGCAGAGAGGCGAGCAGTACTTC
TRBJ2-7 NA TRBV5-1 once CASSPDRSMHTGEQYF TGCGCCAGCAGCCCGGACCGAAGTATGCACACAGGCGAGCAGTACTTC
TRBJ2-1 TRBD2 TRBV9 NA CASSPLLAGGYKHEQFF TGTGCCAGCAGCCCACTACTAGCGGGGGGGTATAAGCATGAGCAGTTCTTC
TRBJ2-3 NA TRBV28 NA CASSLTDTQYF TGTGCCAGCAGTTTAACAGATACGCAGTATTTT
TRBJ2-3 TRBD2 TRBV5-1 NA CASSLDPLAGGTDTQYF TGCGCCAGCAGCTTGGATCCCCTAGCGGGCGGCACAGATACGCAGTATTTT
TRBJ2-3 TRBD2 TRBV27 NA CASSWSSGESTDTQYF TGTGCCAGCAGTTGGAGTAGCGGGGAGAGCACAGATACGCAGTATTTT